This TCR beta chain appears in the sequencing data of a study of CD8 T cells in Susac syndrome. RNA in amounts of roughly 0.5 to 1 ug was reverse transcribed with random hexamers. TCRdb recomputed calls from the immunoSEQ multiplex PCR reads with MiXCR, one row per CDR3 protein. The table includes around 190,000 distinct CDR3 sequences, 95% detected once. Germline V gene lookup returns CDR1 SGDLS and CDR2 YYNGEE. V gave up 4 bases and J gave up 1 base; unmatched junction bases: 4. The CDR3 consists of 14 residues. Sequencing used CD8+ T cells from PBMCs. The rearrangement uses TRBV9 and TRBJ2-5; 7 nucleotides match TRBD2. The source of this sequence is a human donor with multiple sclerosis. This CDR3 reads CASSSPGGQETQYF. The DNA for the CDR3 is TGTGCCAGCAGCTCCCCGGGGGGCCAAGAGACCCAGTACTTC. The full variable domain, completed using reference TRBV9 and TRBJ2-5, is DSGVTQTPKHLITATGQRVTLRCSPRSGDLSVYWYQQSLDQGLQFLIQYYNGEERAKGNILERFSAQQFPDLHSELNLSSLELGDSALYFCASSSPGGQETQYFGPGTRLLVL.